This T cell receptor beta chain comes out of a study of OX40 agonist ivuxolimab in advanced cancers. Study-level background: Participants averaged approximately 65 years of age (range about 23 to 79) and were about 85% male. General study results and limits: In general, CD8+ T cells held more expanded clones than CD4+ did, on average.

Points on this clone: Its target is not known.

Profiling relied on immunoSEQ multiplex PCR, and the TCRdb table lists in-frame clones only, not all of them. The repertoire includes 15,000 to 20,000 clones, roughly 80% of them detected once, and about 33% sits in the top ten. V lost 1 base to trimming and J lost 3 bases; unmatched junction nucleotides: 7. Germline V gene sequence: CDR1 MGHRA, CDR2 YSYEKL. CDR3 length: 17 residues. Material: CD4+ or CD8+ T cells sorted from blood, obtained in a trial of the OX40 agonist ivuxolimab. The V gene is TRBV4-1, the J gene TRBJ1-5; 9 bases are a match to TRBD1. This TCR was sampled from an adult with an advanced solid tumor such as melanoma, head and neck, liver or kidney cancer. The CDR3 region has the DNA TGCGCCAGCAGCCAAGGCCCCGGGACAGGGTACAATCAGCCCCAGCATTTT. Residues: CASSQGPGTGYNQPQHF.